These 15 T cell receptor beta chains came from one sample sequenced in a study of human T cells and chemical hapten exposure. TCRdb independently ran MiXCR on the RACE reads; one entry per CDR3 protein. The table shows some 110,000 distinct CDR3 sequences, with 10% to 12% occurring only once. Documented time point: patch test 3, about 24 weeks after DPC sensitization. This sample's treatment: therapeutic diphenylcyclopropenone sensitization with weekly scalp DPC. The source was whole blood, collected in connection with sensitization to the hapten diphenylcyclopropenone (DPC). The receptors were gathered from a woman in her 50s with alopecia areata. Some clones in this sample may be carry-over from other donors' samples.

This clonotype occurred a few times. This chain uses TRBV11-2 with TRBJ1-6, with unresolved D. CDR1 and CDR2 (germline): SGHAT, FQNNGV. Deletions cut 3 bases from V and 3 bases from J, with 6 bases between. The CDR3 has 14 amino acids. The CDR3: CASSFPDYNSPLHF. The CDR3 DNA is TGTGCCAGCAGCTTCCCGGACTATAATTCACCCCTCCACTTT. The full variable domain, with the rest looked up from reference TRBV11-2 and TRBJ1-6, is EAGVAQSPRYKIIEKRQSVAFWCNPISGHATLYWYQQILGQGPKLLIQFQNNGVVDDSQLPKDRFSAERLKGVDSTLKIQPAKLEDSAVYLCASSFPDYNSPLHFGNGTRLTVT.

This clonotype has more than one count but fewer than ten. The J gene is TRBJ1-2, the V gene TRBV10-3; D gene unclear. CDR3 length: 12 amino acids. The germline V and J ends were trimmed by 6 bases and 6 bases, with 11 bases remaining between them. Germline CDR1 is ENHRY and CDR2 is SYGVKD. The CDR3 protein is CAIRAPGNGYTF. The CDR3 nucleotides are TGTGCCATCAGGGCCCCTGGGAATGGCTACACCTTC.

V and J are TRBV3-1 and TRBJ2-3; D possibly uses TRBD1 or TRBD2 (5 bases each). V lost 0 bases and J lost 5, with 15 bases in between. Germline values: CDR1 LGHDT, CDR2 YNNKEL (reference sequence). This CDR3 comprises 16 residues. The CDR3 loop reads CASSQDERGAGDTQYF. DNA of the CDR3: TGTGCCAGCAGCCAAGATGAGAGGGGCGCGGGAGATACGCAGTATTTT.

This clonotype occurred a few times. V gene TRBV25-1 combines with J gene TRBJ1-6, with D possibly being TRBD1 (5 bases). The CDR3 has 15 residues. Between the trimmed V and J ends, which lost 8 bases and 0 bases, there was a span of 11 bases. Germline lookup yields CDR1 MGHDK and CDR2 SYGVNS. CDR3 region: CASGTASSYNSPLHF. In nucleotides, the CDR3 is TGTGCCAGCGGGACGGCGAGCTCCTATAATTCACCCCTCCACTTT.

The chain uses TRBV7-8 and TRBJ1-4; D possibly corresponds to TRBD1 (5 bases). The CDR3 length is 16 residues. CDR1 is SGHVS and CDR2 is FQNEAQ in the germline V gene. With 5 bases removed from V and 0 bases from J, the gap between germline ends came to 13 bases. The CDR3 here is CASSPRQGATNEKLFF. The CDR3 DNA reads as TGTGCCAGCAGCCCCCGGCAGGGTGCAACTAATGAAAAACTGTTTTTT.

This clonotype was counted ten times or more. The chain carries TRBV20-1 and TRBJ2-5; 7 bases agree with TRBD1. J gave up 7 bases and V 8 bases, and 16 bases lay outside the gene matches. The CDR3 is made up of 14 amino acids. Germline V CDR1 and CDR2: DFQATT, SNEGSKA (reference sequence). CDR3 sequence reads: CSHIRGQLRATQYF. The CDR3 DNA reads TGCAGTCATATCAGGGGACAGCTTAGAGCGACCCAGTACTTC.

The chain is built from TRBV6-1 and TRBJ2-3, with a weak D call TRBD2 (5 bases). The CDR3 contains 16 residues. Germline V CDR1 and CDR2: MNHNS, SASEGT. The ends were cut back, 3 bases at V and 4 bases at J, with 17 bases in the middle. The CDR3 coding sequence is TGTGCCAGCAGTGAGAGGGCCCCCGTGGGCCCAGATACGCAGTATTTT. Translating it yields CASSERAPVGPDTQYF.

About this clonotype itself: A junction end diverges from the germline sequence, so it may reflect a read error. The chain couples TRBV5-1 to TRBJ1-2, with unresolved D. The germline V gene has CDR1 SGHRS and CDR2 YFSETQ. CDR3 size: 16 residues. DNA for the CDR3: TGTGCCAGCAGCTTGGTACCGACGAGTCCCAACTATGGCTACACCTTC. Protein: CASSLVPTSPNYGYTF.

This chain uses TRBV29-1 with TRBJ1-1; D gene uncertain. The V and J ends lost 7 bases and 0 bases respectively, with 15 bases between them. CDR3 length: 14 amino acids. Germline CDR1 reads SQVTM; CDR2 reads ANQGSEA. The CDR3 DNA sequence: TGCAGCGCGGGCCAGATCCTAATGAACACTGAAGCTTTCTTT. It codes for CSAGQILMNTEAFF.

Points on this clonotype: This may come from a read error, since a much larger clone is one base off. This chain connects TRBV20-1 to TRBJ1-5; possibly TRBD1 for D (5 bases). The CDR3 extends over 18 amino acids. The germline V gene has CDR1 DFQATT and CDR2 SNEGSKA (reference sequence). CDR3 in amino acids: CSATSFFSGTAINQPQNF. In nucleotides, the CDR3 is TGCAGTGCAACCAGCTTCTTCTCCGGGACGGCTATAAATCAGCCCCAGAATTTT.

This clonotype is a singleton in its sample. This chain uses TRBV11-3 with TRBJ1-1, with D hard to call. Germline CDR1 SGHNT, CDR2 YENEEA. Trimming took off 7 bases at V and 9 bases at J, with 12 bases between the two ends. The CDR3 consists of 11 residues. The CDR3 bases are TGTGCCAGCACCGAAACCGGGAAAGCTTTCTTT. The encoded protein is CASTETGKAFF.

The chain employs TRBV29-1 and TRBJ1-1, with D hard to call. Germline CDR1 SQVTM, CDR2 ANQGSEA. The V and J ends lost 0 bases and 0 bases respectively, with 8 bases between them. The CDR3 runs 14 residues. The CDR3 sequence: CSVEDQLMNTEAFF. The CDR3 DNA follows: TGCAGCGTTGAAGATCAGCTAATGAACACTGAAGCTTTCTTT.

This clonotype occurred a few times. The CDR3 bases are TGTGCCAGCAGCCCCAGGACTAGCTTAACCGATGAGCAGTTCTTC. This encodes CASSPRTSLTDEQFF. V usage is TRBV9 and J usage is TRBJ2-1, with 8 bases fitting TRBD2. Trimming cost V 4 bases and J 8 bases; bases outside gene matches: 11. This CDR3 has 15 amino acids. Germline CDR1 SGDLS, CDR2 YYNGEE.

This clonotype was picked up many times. This sequence joins TRBV7-2 and TRBJ2-1; D is possibly TRBD1 or TRBD2 (5 bases each). Germline CDR1 and CDR2: SGHTA and FQGNSA. The CDR3 is 16 amino acids. Trimming took off 2 bases at V and 8 bases at J, with 19 bases between the two ends. As DNA, the CDR3 is TGTGCCAGCAGCTTATCGTTACTCGGTCGGGGCGATGAGCAGTTCTTC. Amino acids: CASSLSLLGRGDEQFF.

There are a few counts of this clonotype. The chain couples TRBV4-3 to TRBJ1-1; 9 bases line up with TRBD1. The CDR3 spans 14 residues. The germline V gene encodes CDR1 LGHNA and CDR2 YSLEER. The V segment lost 3 bases and the J segment 5 bases; nucleotides outside the gene matches: 4. Here the CDR3 reads CASSQDRGLTEAFF. CDR3 sequence (DNA): TGCGCCAGCAGCCAGGACAGGGGTCTAACTGAAGCTTTCTTT.